Below, 18 T cell receptor beta chains from the same sample are listed, as sequenced in a study of early T cells in non-severe SARS-CoV-2 infection. TCRdb reprocessed the 5' RACE reads with MiXCR, giving one entry per CDR3 protein. The table has about 44,000 distinct CDR3 sequences, about 25% seen once. Here the sequenced sample was whole blood, taken at baseline. These receptors were obtained from an adult who was a healthcare worker with PCR-confirmed SARS-CoV-2 infection or an uninfected control (not recorded which).

The chain employs TRBV12-3 or TRBV12-4 and TRBJ1-1, with D hard to call. CDR3 length: 14 amino acids. The germline V and J ends were trimmed by 6 bases and 1 base, with 12 bases remaining between them. CDR3 in amino acids: CASSRRTGNTEAFF. In DNA, the CDR3 is TGTGCCAGCAGCAGACGGACGGGGAACACTGAAGCTTTCTTT.

This clonotype was seen a handful of times. This chain joins TRBV5-6 and TRBJ2-1, with 12 bases matching TRBD2. Germline assignment: CDR1 SGHDT and CDR2 YYEEEE. CDR3 length equals 16 residues. V was clipped by 4 bases and J by 4 bases; unmatched bases: 6. CDR3 in amino acids: CASSQWTSGAYNEQFF. Written as DNA, the CDR3 is TGTGCCAGCAGCCAATGGACTAGCGGGGCATACAATGAGCAGTTCTTC.

This clonotype was observed a few times. The genes are TRBV25-1 and TRBJ2-7, with D possibly matching TRBD1 (6 bases). The V and J ends lost 4 bases and 0 bases respectively, with 10 bases between them. The CDR3 spans 14 residues. The germline CDR1 and CDR2 sequences are MGHDK and SYGVNS. The CDR3 DNA sequence: TGTGCCAGCAGTGCGACAGGCAACTCCTACGAGCAGTACTTC. This gives the protein CASSATGNSYEQYF.

The chain combines TRBV4-3 with TRBJ1-1; D gene uncertain. CDR1 is LGHNA and CDR2 is YSLEER in the germline V gene. With 0 bases removed from V and 4 bases from J, the gap between germline ends came to 9 bases. This CDR3 contains 14 residues. The chain's CDR3 is CASSQDAGSTEAFF. As DNA, the CDR3 is TGCGCCAGCAGCCAAGACGCGGGGAGCACTGAAGCTTTCTTT.

V gene TRBV12-3 or TRBV12-4 combines with J gene TRBJ2-5, with a possible D match to TRBD1 (6 bases). V was pared by 7 bases and J by 5 bases, with 23 bases between. The CDR3 consists of 16 residues. CDR3 region: CASTQPRSTGRETQYF. The CDR3 DNA reads TGTGCCAGCACTCAACCTAGGTCTACAGGGCGGGAGACCCAGTACTTC.

This sequence joins TRBV11-3 and TRBJ1-1, with TRBD1 matching 8 bases. CDR1 is SGHNT and CDR2 is YENEEA in the germline V gene. CDR3 length: 17 amino acids. Unmatched junction bases numbered 11, after V lost 5 bases and J lost 0 bases. The CDR3 protein is CASSPLTGEPLNTEAFF. The CDR3 coding sequence is TGTGCCAGCAGCCCGTTGACAGGGGAACCTTTGAACACTGAAGCTTTCTTT.

This clonotype was seen a few times. This chain links TRBV11-2 with TRBJ2-3, with no clear D. Trimming removed 1 base from V and 6 bases from J, with 5 bases in between. CDR3 size: 12 residues. Germline V CDR1 and CDR2: SGHAT, FQNNGV. CDR3 coding DNA: TGTGCCAGCAGCTTAGTCGGGGATACGCAGTATTTT. Amino acids: CASSLVGDTQYF.

A few counts support this clonotype. The CDR3 region is CAWSAGNEQFF. In nucleotides, the CDR3 is TGTGCCTGGAGTGCGGGTAATGAGCAGTTCTTC. The chain carries TRBV30 and TRBJ2-1; unclear D gene. The CDR3 extends over 11 amino acids. Germline lookup yields CDR1 GTSNPN and CDR2 SVGIG (reference sequence). V shed 1 base and J shed 7 bases, with 5 bases lying between them.

This clonotype occurred a few times. The chain couples TRBV4-3 to TRBJ2-2; D remains unclear. This CDR3 has 13 residues. The germline V gene encodes CDR1 LGHNA and CDR2 YSLEER. Between the trimmed V and J ends, which lost 2 bases and 6 bases, there was a span of 7 bases. CDR3 protein: CASSQNIPGELFF. CDR3 nucleotides: TGCGCCAGCAGCCAAAATATCCCCGGGGAGCTGTTTTTT.

The J gene is TRBJ2-7, the V gene TRBV23-1; D may be TRBD2 (6 bases). TRBV23-1 is labeled an ORF, and its function is uncertain. This CDR3 spans 9 amino acids. V was cut by 8 bases and J by 12 bases, with 11 bases left in between. The CDR3 spells CASLTSTYF. In DNA, the CDR3 is TGCGCCAGCCTGACTAGTACGTACTTC.

This clonotype occurred a few times. CDR3 region: CASSPDPSDTQYF. In DNA form, the CDR3 reads TGTGCCAGCAGTCCCGACCCTTCAGATACGCAGTATTTT. This rearrangement joins TRBV6-5 to TRBJ2-3; D is unclear. Germline-derived CDR1 and CDR2 are MNHEY and SVGAGI. The CDR3 length is 13 residues. Between the trimmed V and J ends, which lost 5 bases and 4 bases, there was a span of 10 bases.

This clonotype has more than one count but fewer than ten. The CDR3 is CASSLLGRVEQPQHF. For the CDR3, the DNA is TGTGCCAGCAGCTTACTTGGCAGGGTGGAGCAGCCCCAGCATTTT. The chain has TRBV7-2 and TRBJ1-5, with D perhaps TRBD1 (5 bases). The V gene lost 2 bases and the J gene lost 7 bases, with 15 bases spanning the gap. CDR3 length: 15 residues. Germline CDR1 is SGHTA and CDR2 is FQGNSA.

The V and J genes are TRBV20-1 and TRBJ2-1; 10 bases match TRBD2. J was trimmed by 0 bases and V by 0 bases; bases with no gene match: 5. In germline, CDR1 is DFQATT, CDR2 SNEGSKA (reference sequence). The CDR3 runs 17 residues. Written as DNA, the CDR3 is TGCAGTGCTAGAGATGATCAGCGGGGGGGCTCCTACAATGAGCAGTTCTTC. This sequence encodes CSARDDQRGGSYNEQFF.

This clonotype has ten or more counts. This sequence joins TRBV16 and TRBJ1-6; no clear D gene. This CDR3 has 19 residues. Trimming pared 0 bases from V and 5 bases from J, leaving 20 bases between. CDR1 is KGHSY, CDR2 FQNENV, per germline. The CDR3 protein is CASSQSSLRQHGNNSPLHF. CDR3 DNA: TGTGCCAGCAGCCAATCGTCCCTACGCCAACACGGGAATAATTCACCCCTCCACTTT.

V gene TRBV6-2 or TRBV6-3 combines with J gene TRBJ2-7, with 7 bases lining up with TRBD1. The CDR3 extends over 11 amino acids. CDR1 and CDR2 from the germline V gene are MNHEY and SVGEGT. V lost 6 bases, J lost 7 bases, and 3 bases stayed unmatched. CDR3 in amino acids: CASRRQGEQYF. The DNA for the CDR3 is TGTGCCAGCAGGCGACAGGGAGAGCAGTACTTC.

This clonotype was seen more than once but under ten times. CDR3 DNA sequence: TGTGCCAGCAGGGGCGGGGAGCAGTACTTC. It is translated as CASRGGEQYF. V is TRBV2 and J is TRBJ2-7; a weak D match, TRBD2 (5 bases). The CDR3 sequence is 10 residues long. Per the germline V gene, CDR1 is SNHLY and CDR2 is FYNNEI. V dropped 6 bases and J dropped 7 bases, with 7 bases sitting between them.

The chain has TRBV2 and TRBJ1-5; D remains ambiguous. CDR3 length: 13 residues. The V and J ends lost 6 bases and 4 bases respectively, with 10 bases between them. The germline gives CDR1 SNHLY, CDR2 FYNNEI. CDR3 region: CASRRRQNQPQHF. The CDR3 nucleotides read TGTGCCAGCAGGAGGCGTCAGAATCAGCCCCAGCATTTT.

The chain recombines TRBV7-6 with TRBJ1-3, with D perhaps matching TRBD1 (6 bases). CDR3 length: 16 residues. The V gene's germline CDR1 is SGHVS and CDR2 FNYEAQ. Trimming took off 1 base at V and 0 bases at J, with 10 bases between the two ends. CDR3 loop: CASSLVDSHSGNTIYF. The CDR3 DNA is TGTGCCAGCAGCTTAGTGGACAGCCACTCTGGAAACACCATATATTTT.